A single T cell receptor (beta chain) is shown here with its context. Its cognate antigen is unknown. This CDR3 is 14 amino acids long. CDR1 and CDR2 (germline): MNHEY, SMNVEV (reference sequence). The ends were cut back, 1 base at V and 5 bases at J, with 11 bases in the middle. The entry originates in a study of Ad26.COV2.S vaccination and SARS-CoV-2 variants. Study in general: Trial arm assignment for the donor was COV1001 Ad26.COV2.S. General study findings and limits: The authors reported substantial breadth in spike-specific CD8+ and CD4+ T cell responses after vaccination. The TCR breadth and depth analyses may have produced an underestimate of total T cell responses.

Treatment given: around 19 received Ad26.COV2.S at low or high dose, single or two shots; 5 received placebo; per-sample allocation not given. Samples analyzed were those drawn on day 63 after the first vaccine or placebo injection. Produced via immunoSEQ multiplex PCR; TCRdb's table is partial and in-frame only. The sample consists of over 400,000 clones, 80% to 95% of them appearing once. The receptor comes from a person between 18 and 65 years old who received the Ad26.COV2.S COVID-19 vaccine or a placebo. The gene calls are TRBV27 and TRBJ1-1; D remains unclear. Sample: peripheral blood, taken in a trial of Ad26.COV2.S vaccine versus placebo. This CDR3 reads CASSLLGPPTEAFF. The DNA of the CDR3 is TGTGCCAGCAGTTTATTGGGTCCCCCAACTGAAGCTTTCTTT.